This T cell receptor (beta chain) originates from a study of T cell clones after liver transplantation. Overall study: As an antigen-independent comparator, third-party-reactive TCRbeta sequences came from pre-transplant mixed lymphocyte reactions.

Sequenced by immunoSEQ multiplex PCR; TCRdb stores in-frame clones only, minus some. The table has roughly 120,000 clones, approximately 90% seen once; the top ten hold 0.83%. The germline CDR1 and CDR2 sequences are SGHTA and FQGNSA. This CDR3 is 12 amino acids long. V lost 0 bases and J lost 11; bases outside the gene matches: 4. The J gene is TRBJ2-7, the V gene TRBV7-2; 7 bases agree with TRBD2. The clonotype originates from a human patient who received a liver transplant. Some T cells may originate from the graft donor. This sample comprised CD4+ T cells from blood, obtained 12 months after liver transplant. The DNA of the CDR3 is TGTGCCAGCAGCTTAGCAGGCGGGAGCAAGTACTTC. This encodes CASSLAGGSKYF.